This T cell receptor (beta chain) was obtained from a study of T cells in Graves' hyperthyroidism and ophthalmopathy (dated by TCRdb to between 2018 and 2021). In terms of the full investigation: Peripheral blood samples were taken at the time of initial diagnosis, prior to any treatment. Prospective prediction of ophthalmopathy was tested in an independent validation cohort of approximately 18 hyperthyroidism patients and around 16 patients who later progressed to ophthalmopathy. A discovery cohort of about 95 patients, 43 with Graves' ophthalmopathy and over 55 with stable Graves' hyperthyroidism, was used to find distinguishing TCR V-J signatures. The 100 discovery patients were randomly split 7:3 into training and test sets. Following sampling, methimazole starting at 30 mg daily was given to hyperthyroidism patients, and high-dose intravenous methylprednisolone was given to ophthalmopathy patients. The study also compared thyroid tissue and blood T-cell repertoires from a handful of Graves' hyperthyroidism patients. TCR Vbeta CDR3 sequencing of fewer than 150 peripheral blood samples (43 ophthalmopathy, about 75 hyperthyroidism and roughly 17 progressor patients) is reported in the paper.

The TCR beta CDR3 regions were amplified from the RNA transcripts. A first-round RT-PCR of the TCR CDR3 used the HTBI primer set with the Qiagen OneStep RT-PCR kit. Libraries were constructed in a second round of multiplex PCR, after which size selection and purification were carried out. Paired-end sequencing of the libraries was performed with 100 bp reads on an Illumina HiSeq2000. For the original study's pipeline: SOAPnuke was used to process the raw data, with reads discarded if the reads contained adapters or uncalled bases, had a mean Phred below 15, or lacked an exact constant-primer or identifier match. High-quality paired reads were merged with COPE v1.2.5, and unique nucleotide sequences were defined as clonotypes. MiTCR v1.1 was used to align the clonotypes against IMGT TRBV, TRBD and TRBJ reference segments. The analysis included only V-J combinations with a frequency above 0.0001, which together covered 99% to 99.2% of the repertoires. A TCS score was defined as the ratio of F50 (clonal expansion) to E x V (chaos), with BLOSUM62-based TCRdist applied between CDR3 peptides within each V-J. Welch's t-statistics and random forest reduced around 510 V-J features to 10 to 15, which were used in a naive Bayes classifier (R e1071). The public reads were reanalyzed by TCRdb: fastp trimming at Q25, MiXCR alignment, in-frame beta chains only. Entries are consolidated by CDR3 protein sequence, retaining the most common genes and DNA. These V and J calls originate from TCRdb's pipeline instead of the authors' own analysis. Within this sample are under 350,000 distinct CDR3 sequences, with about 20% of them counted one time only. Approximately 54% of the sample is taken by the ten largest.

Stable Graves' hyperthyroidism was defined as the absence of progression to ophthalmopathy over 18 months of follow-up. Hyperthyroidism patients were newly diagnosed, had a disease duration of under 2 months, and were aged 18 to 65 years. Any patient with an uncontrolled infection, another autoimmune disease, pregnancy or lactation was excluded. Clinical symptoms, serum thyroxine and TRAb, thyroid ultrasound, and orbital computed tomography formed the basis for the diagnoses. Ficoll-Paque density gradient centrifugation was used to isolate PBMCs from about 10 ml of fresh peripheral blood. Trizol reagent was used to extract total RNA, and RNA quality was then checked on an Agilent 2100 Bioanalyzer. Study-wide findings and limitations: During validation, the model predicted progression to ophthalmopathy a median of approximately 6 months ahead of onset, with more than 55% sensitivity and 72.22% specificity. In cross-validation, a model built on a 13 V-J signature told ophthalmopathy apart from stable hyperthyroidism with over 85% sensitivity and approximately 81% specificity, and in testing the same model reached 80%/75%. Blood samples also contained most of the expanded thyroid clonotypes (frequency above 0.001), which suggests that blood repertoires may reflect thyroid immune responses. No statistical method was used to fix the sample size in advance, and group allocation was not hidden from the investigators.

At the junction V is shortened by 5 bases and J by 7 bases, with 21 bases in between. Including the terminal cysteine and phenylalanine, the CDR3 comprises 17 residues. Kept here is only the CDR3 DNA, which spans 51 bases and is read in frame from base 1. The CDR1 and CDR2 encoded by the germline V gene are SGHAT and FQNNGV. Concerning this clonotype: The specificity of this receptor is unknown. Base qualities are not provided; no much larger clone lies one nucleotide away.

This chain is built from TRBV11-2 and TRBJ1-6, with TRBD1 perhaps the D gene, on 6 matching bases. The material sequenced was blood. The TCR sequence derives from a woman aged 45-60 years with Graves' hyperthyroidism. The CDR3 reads CASSHPLGQPGNSPLHF. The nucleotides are TGTGCCAGCAGCCACCCCCTCGGACAGCCAGGGAATTCACCCCTCCACTTT.